This T cell receptor beta chain appears in the sequencing data of a study of T cells in Graves' hyperthyroidism and ophthalmopathy. Study as a whole: The blood sample was taken at first diagnosis, before treatment began.

V lost 3 bases and J 7 bases, leaving 15 bases between the germline ends. CDR1 SQVTM and CDR2 ANQGSEA come from the germline V gene. The CDR3 totals 14 residues. Many counts were recorded for this clonotype. TCR beta CDR3 region amplification was performed from RNA transcripts. The HTBI primer set served for first-round RT-PCR of the TCR CDR3. TCRdb independently ran MiXCR on the multiplex PCR reads; one entry per CDR3 protein. This sample has under 350,000 distinct CDR3 sequences, with 25% to 30% found just once. Diagnoses were made from clinical symptoms, serum measures (thyroxine and TRAb), thyroid ultrasound and orbital computed tomography. The authors took PBMCs from about 9.5 ml fresh peripheral blood.

This receptor was obtained from a man aged 40-49 years with Graves' hyperthyroidism that later progressed to Graves' ophthalmopathy. Material: blood. The chain uses TRBV29-1 and TRBJ2-2; a weak D match, TRBD2 (5 bases). The CDR3 region has the DNA TGCAGCGTTGAGGTAGTAGCGAGGGACGGGGAGCTGTTTTTT. Amino acid sequence: CSVEVVARDGELFF.